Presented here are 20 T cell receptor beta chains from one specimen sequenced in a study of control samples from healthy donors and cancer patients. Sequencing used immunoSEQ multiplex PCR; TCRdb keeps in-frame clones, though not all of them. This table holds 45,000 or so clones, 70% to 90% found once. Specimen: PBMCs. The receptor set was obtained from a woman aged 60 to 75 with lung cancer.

The CDR3 nucleotides read TGTGCCTGGAGTGTCCTTAGCGGGAGGCACACCGGGGAGCTGTTTTTT. Translating it yields CAWSVLSGRHTGELFF. The V and J genes are TRBV30 and TRBJ2-2, with 10 bases that match TRBD2. Germline CDR1 is GTSNPN and CDR2 is SVGIG (reference sequence). The CDR3 is 16 amino acids. Trimming removed 0 bases from V and 3 bases from J; junction bases left unmatched: 4.

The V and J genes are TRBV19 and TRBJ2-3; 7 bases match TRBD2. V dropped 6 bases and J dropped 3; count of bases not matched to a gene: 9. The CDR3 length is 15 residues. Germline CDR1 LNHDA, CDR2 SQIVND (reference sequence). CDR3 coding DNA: TGTGCCAGTAGGAACGCGGGAGCGGGGACAGATACGCAGTATTTT. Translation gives CASRNAGAGTDTQYF.

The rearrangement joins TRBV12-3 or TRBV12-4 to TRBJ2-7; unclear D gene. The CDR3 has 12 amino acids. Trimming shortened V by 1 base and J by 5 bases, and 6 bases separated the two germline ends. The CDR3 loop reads CASSLVANEQYF. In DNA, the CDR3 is TGTGCCAGCAGTTTAGTAGCAAACGAGCAGTACTTC.

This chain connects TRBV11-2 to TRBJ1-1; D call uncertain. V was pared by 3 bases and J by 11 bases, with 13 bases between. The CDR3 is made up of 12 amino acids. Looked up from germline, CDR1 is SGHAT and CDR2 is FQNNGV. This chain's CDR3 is CASSFGRTDAFF. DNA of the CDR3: TGTGCCAGCAGCTTTGGGAGAACAGATGCTTTCTTT.

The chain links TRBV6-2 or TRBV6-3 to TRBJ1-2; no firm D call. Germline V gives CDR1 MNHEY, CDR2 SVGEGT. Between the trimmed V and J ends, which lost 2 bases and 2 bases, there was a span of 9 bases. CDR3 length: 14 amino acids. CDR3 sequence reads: CASSYVPKNYGYTF. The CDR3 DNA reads TGTGCCAGCAGTTACGTCCCGAAAAACTATGGCTACACCTTC.

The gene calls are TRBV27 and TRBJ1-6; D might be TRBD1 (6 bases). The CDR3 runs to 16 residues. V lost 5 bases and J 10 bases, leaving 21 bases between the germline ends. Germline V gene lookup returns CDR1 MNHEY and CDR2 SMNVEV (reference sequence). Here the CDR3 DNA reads TGTGCCAGCAGTCCGGGCAGGGGTATAATAGGGTCACCCCTCCACTTT. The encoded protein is CASSPGRGIIGSPLHF.

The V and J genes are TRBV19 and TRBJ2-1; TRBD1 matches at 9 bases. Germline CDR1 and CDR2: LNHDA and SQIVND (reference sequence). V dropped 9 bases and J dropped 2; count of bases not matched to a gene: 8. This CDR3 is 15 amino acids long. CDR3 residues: CASRLDRGTYNEQFF. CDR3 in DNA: TGTGCCAGCCGACTTGACAGGGGGACCTACAATGAGCAGTTCTTC.

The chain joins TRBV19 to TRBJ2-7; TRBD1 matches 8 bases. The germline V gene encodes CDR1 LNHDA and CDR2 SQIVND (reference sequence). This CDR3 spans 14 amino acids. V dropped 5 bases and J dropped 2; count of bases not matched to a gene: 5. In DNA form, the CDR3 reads TGTGCCAGTAGTCAAAGGACAGGGACCTACGAGCAGTACTTC. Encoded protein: CASSQRTGTYEQYF.

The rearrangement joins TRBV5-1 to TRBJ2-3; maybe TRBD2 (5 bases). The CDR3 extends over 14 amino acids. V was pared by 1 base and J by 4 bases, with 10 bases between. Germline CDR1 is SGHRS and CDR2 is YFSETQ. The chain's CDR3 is CASSLRGTADTQYF. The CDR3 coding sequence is TGCGCCAGCAGCTTGCGGGGAACAGCAGATACGCAGTATTTT.

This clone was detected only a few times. The CDR3 is CASSGIEYANTGELFF. DNA of the CDR3: TGCGCCAGCAGTGGAATTGAGTACGCGAACACCGGGGAGCTGTTTTTT. This sequence joins TRBV10-1 and TRBJ2-2; D ambiguous. This CDR3 region has 16 residues. The V gene lost 4 bases and the J gene lost 0 bases, with 12 bases spanning the gap. CDR1 is WNHNN, CDR2 SYGVQD, per germline (reference sequence).

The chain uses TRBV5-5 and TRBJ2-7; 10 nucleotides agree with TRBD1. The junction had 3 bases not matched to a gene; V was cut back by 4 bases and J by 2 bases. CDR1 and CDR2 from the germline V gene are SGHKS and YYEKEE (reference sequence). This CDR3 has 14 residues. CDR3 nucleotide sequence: TGTGCCAGCAGCCCTGGACAGGGGGCCTACGAGCAGTACTTC. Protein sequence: CASSPGQGAYEQYF.

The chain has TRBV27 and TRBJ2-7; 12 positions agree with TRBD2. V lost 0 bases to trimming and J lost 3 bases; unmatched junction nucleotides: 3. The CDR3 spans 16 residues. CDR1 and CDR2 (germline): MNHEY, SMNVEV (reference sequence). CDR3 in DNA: TGTGCCAGCAGTTTATCGAGGGGACTAGCGGGCTACGAGCAGTACTTC. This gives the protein CASSLSRGLAGYEQYF.

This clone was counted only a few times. The CDR3 region is CASSLQGAGSPLHF. Written as DNA, the CDR3 is TGTGCCAGCAGTCTACAGGGGGCGGGATCACCCCTCCACTTT. This chain links TRBV28 with TRBJ1-6; 9 nucleotides match TRBD1. This CDR3 has 14 amino acids. CDR1 is MDHEN, CDR2 SYDVKM, per germline. V shed 5 bases, J shed 10 bases, and the junction held 6 bases outside the gene matches.

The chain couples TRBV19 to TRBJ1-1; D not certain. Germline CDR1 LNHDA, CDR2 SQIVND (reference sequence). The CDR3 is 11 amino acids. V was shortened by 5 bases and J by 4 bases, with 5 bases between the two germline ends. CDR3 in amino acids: CASSLGTEAFF. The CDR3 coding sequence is TGTGCCAGTAGTCTGGGCACTGAAGCTTTCTTT.

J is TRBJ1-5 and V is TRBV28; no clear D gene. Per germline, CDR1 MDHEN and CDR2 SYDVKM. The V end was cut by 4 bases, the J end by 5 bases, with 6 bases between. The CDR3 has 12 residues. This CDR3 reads CASSWDYQPQHF. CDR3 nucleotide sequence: TGTGCCAGCAGTTGGGATTATCAGCCCCAGCATTTT.

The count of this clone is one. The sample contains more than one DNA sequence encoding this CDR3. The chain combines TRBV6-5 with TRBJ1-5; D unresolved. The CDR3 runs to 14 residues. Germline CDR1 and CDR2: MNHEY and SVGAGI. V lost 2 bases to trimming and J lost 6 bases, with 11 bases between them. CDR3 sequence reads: CASSYGQEGQPQHF. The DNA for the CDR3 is TGTGCCAGCAGTTACGGCCAGGAAGGTCAGCCCCAGCATTTT.

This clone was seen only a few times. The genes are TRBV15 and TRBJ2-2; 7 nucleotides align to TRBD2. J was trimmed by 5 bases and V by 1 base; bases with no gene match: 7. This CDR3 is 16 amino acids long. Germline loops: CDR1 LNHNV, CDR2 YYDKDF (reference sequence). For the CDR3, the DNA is TGTGCCACCAGCAGAGGGTGGGCGGGAGAGACCGGGGAGCTGTTTTTT. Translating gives CATSRGWAGETGELFF.

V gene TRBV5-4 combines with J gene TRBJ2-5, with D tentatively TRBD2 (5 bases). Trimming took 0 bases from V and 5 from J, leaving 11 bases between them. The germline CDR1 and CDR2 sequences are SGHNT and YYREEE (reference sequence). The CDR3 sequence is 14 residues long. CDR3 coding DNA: TGTGCCAGCAGCTTGGGAGGGCGAGGGGAGACCCAGTACTTC. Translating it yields CASSLGGRGETQYF.

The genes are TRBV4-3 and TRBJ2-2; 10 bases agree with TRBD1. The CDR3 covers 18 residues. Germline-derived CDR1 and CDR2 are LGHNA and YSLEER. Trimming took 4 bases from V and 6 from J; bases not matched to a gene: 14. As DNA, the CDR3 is TGCGCCAGCAGCCGAAAACTCCCGGGACAGGGGCATCCCGGGGAGCTGTTTTTT. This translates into CASSRKLPGQGHPGELFF.

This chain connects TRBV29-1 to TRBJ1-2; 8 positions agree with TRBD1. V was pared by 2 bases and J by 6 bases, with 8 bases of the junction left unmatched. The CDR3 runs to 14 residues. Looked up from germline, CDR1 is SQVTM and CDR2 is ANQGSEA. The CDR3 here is CSVEWGAGGNGYTF. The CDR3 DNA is TGCAGCGTTGAATGGGGAGCAGGGGGCAATGGCTACACCTTC.